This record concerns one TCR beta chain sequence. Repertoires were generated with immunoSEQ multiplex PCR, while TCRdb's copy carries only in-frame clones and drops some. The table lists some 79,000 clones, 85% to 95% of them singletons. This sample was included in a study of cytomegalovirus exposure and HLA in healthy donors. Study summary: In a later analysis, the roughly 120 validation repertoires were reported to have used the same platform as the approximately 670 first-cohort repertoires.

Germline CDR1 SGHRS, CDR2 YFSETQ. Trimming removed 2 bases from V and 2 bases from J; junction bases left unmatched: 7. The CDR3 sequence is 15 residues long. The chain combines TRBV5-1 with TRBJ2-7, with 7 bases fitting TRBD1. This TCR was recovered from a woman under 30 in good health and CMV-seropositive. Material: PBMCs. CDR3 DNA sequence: TGCGCCAGCAGCTTTGCGACAGGGACAACCTACGAGCAGTACTTC. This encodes CASSFATGTTYEQYF.